A selection of T cell receptor beta chains follows, all from one sample in a study of identical twins. In TCRdb, the 5' RACE reads were re-called with MiXCR into one record per CDR3 protein. The data hold hundreds of thousands of distinct CDR3 sequences, with 18% observed a single time. The sample was also reused in another study, on T cells expressing NK-cell markers.

The specimen was PBMCs. These receptors came from a woman under 30 in good health. Both conserved end residues are part of each CDR3. Each record gives: clone size, D gene, V gene, J gene, CDR3 DNA, CDR3 protein. The D gene is left open where the match is weak. The listing skips clone size in some rows; elsewhere it reads once, few, many or a size class.

abundance: few
d_gene: NA
v_gene: TRBV20-1
j_gene: TRBJ2-3
CDR3nt: TGCAGTGCTAGGGACAGAATGAGCACAGATACGCAGTATTTT
CDR3aa: CSARDRMSTDTQYF

abundance: NA
d_gene: TRBD2
v_gene: TRBV5-8
j_gene: TRBJ2-1
CDR3nt: TGTGCCAGCAGCTTGGCTGTTAGCGGGAGGGTTTACAATGAGCAGTTCTTC
CDR3aa: CASSLAVSGRVYNEQFF

abundance: once
d_gene: TRBD1
v_gene: TRBV4-2
j_gene: TRBJ2-1
CDR3nt: TGTGCCAGCAGCCAACACAACAGGGGGCTAGGTGAGCAGTTCTTC
CDR3aa: CASSQHNRGLGEQFF

abundance: NA
d_gene: NA
v_gene: TRBV15
j_gene: TRBJ2-3
CDR3nt: TGTGCCACCAGCAGAGCTCCGGGAGATACGCAGTATTTT
CDR3aa: CATSRAPGDTQYF

abundance: few
d_gene: TRBD1
v_gene: TRBV7-9
j_gene: TRBJ1-3
CDR3nt: TGTGCCAGCAGCTACAGGGGTACTGGAAACACCATATATTTT
CDR3aa: CASSYRGTGNTIYF

abundance: NA
d_gene: TRBD2
v_gene: TRBV5-5
j_gene: TRBJ2-5
CDR3nt: TGTGCCAGCAGCTTGGTCGAGGGACTAGGGTTAGGGACCCAGTACTTC
CDR3aa: CASSLVEGLGLGTQYF

abundance: many
d_gene: TRBD2
v_gene: TRBV10-1
j_gene: TRBJ2-1
CDR3nt: TGCGCCAGCAGCCTCAGGACTAGCGGGAGTAATGAGCAGTTCTTC
CDR3aa: CASSLRTSGSNEQFF

abundance: NA
d_gene: TRBD2
v_gene: TRBV2
j_gene: TRBJ2-1
CDR3nt: TGTGCCAGCTTTAGCGGGAGGGGCGGAGATGAGCAGTTCTTC
CDR3aa: CASFSGRGGDEQFF

abundance: few
d_gene: NA
v_gene: TRBV10-3
j_gene: TRBJ1-1
CDR3nt: TGTGCCATCAGTGAATTAGGGGAAGGCACTGAAGCTTTCTTT
CDR3aa: CAISELGEGTEAFF

abundance: NA
d_gene: NA
v_gene: TRBV29-1
j_gene: TRBJ2-3
CDR3nt: TGCAGCGTTGACCCCCAAAGCAGCACAGATACGCAGTATTTT
CDR3aa: CSVDPQSSTDTQYF

abundance: many
d_gene: NA
v_gene: TRBV7-2
j_gene: TRBJ2-6
CDR3nt: TGTGCCAGCAGCTTAGATGTACGATCTGGGGCCAACGTCCTGACTTTC
CDR3aa: CASSLDVRSGANVLTF

abundance: NA
d_gene: TRBD1
v_gene: TRBV2
j_gene: TRBJ2-5
CDR3nt: TGTGCCAGCAGACCTACAGGGGGGGAGACCCAGTACTTC
CDR3aa: CASRPTGGETQYF

abundance: NA
d_gene: TRBD2
v_gene: TRBV12-3/TRBV12-4
j_gene: TRBJ2-3
CDR3nt: TGTGCCAGCAGTTTAGGGGGGACTAGCCCAGTCGATACGCAGTATTTT
CDR3aa: CASSLGGTSPVDTQYF

abundance: few
d_gene: TRBD1
v_gene: TRBV24-1
j_gene: TRBJ1-1
CDR3nt: TGTGCCACGCGGGACAGTGAATATACTGAAGCTTTCTTT
CDR3aa: CATRDSEYTEAFF

abundance: NA
d_gene: TRBD1
v_gene: TRBV6-1
j_gene: TRBJ1-4
CDR3nt: TGTGCCAGCCGCCGGGACAGTAATGAAAAACTGTTTTTT
CDR3aa: CASRRDSNEKLFF

abundance: few
d_gene: NA
v_gene: TRBV3-1
j_gene: TRBJ1-1
CDR3nt: TGTGCCAGCAGCCAAGAAACAAGTGAAGCTTTCTTT
CDR3aa: CASSQETSEAFF

abundance: NA
d_gene: NA
v_gene: TRBV27
j_gene: TRBJ2-1
CDR3nt: TGTGCCAGCACCTCGGACTGGTACAATGAGCAGTTCTTC
CDR3aa: CASTSDWYNEQFF

abundance: few
d_gene: TRBD1
v_gene: TRBV2
j_gene: TRBJ2-7
CDR3nt: TGTGCCAGCAGTGAACACAGGGGAACAACCCTCGAGCAGTACTTC
CDR3aa: CASSEHRGTTLEQYF

abundance: NA
d_gene: TRBD2
v_gene: TRBV12-3/TRBV12-4
j_gene: TRBJ2-2
CDR3nt: TGTGCCAGCAGCCCGACACTAGCGGGCGATCCCACCGGGGAGCTGTTTTTT
CDR3aa: CASSPTLAGDPTGELFF

abundance: few
d_gene: NA
v_gene: TRBV7-2
j_gene: TRBJ1-2
CDR3nt: TGTGCCAGCAGCTTGGACCAGCCCTCCTATGGCTACACCTTC
CDR3aa: CASSLDQPSYGYTF

abundance: many
d_gene: TRBD1
v_gene: TRBV7-2
j_gene: TRBJ2-5
CDR3nt: TGTGCCAGCAGCACCGACAGGGACGAGACCCAGTACTTC
CDR3aa: CASSTDRDETQYF

abundance: few
d_gene: TRBD1
v_gene: TRBV7-2
j_gene: TRBJ1-6
CDR3nt: TGTGCCAGCAGCTTCTATTCAGGCAGGGGGAATTCACCCCTCCACTTT
CDR3aa: CASSFYSGRGNSPLHF

abundance: few
d_gene: NA
v_gene: TRBV7-8
j_gene: TRBJ2-5
CDR3nt: TGTGCCACCTACCTACATACTGGACCTTTGAGAGAGACCCAGTACTTC
CDR3aa: CATYLHTGPLRETQYF

abundance: few
d_gene: NA
v_gene: TRBV5-1
j_gene: TRBJ1-1
CDR3nt: TGCGCCAGCAGCCGAGGACAGACATTGAACACTGAAGCTTTCTTT
CDR3aa: CASSRGQTLNTEAFF

abundance: few
d_gene: TRBD2
v_gene: TRBV20-1
j_gene: TRBJ2-4
CDR3nt: TGCAGTGCGGGAGCCGGGACTAGCACGCACATTCAGTACTTC
CDR3aa: CSAGAGTSTHIQYF

abundance: NA
d_gene: TRBD2
v_gene: TRBV7-2
j_gene: TRBJ2-4
CDR3nt: TGTGCCAGCAGACGTACTAGCGGGAGAACCAAAAACATTCAGTACTTC
CDR3aa: CASRRTSGRTKNIQYF

abundance: many
d_gene: NA
v_gene: TRBV9
j_gene: TRBJ2-5
CDR3nt: TGTGCCAGCAGCGTAAGAGCGGCAATGGAAGAGACCCAGTACTTC
CDR3aa: CASSVRAAMEETQYF

abundance: NA
d_gene: NA
v_gene: TRBV30
j_gene: TRBJ2-1
CDR3nt: TGTGCCTGGAGTCCGTCTAGCTTAAGCGGTGAGCAGTTCTTC
CDR3aa: CAWSPSSLSGEQFF

abundance: many
d_gene: NA
v_gene: TRBV6-5
j_gene: TRBJ2-3
CDR3nt: TGTGCCAGCAGTTACGGGGACCGAAGCACAGATACGCAGTATTTT
CDR3aa: CASSYGDRSTDTQYF

abundance: NA
d_gene: NA
v_gene: TRBV21-1
j_gene: TRBJ1-5
CDR3nt: TGTGCCAATTTGGCGGGGCCCGATCAGCCCCAGCATTTT
CDR3aa: CANLAGPDQPQHF

abundance: few
d_gene: NA
v_gene: TRBV2
j_gene: TRBJ2-7
CDR3nt: TGTGCCAGCACCCGTTCGGCAGGGAACCACGAGCAGTACTTC
CDR3aa: CASTRSAGNHEQYF

abundance: NA
d_gene: NA
v_gene: TRBV7-9
j_gene: TRBJ2-5
CDR3nt: TGTGCCAGCAGCTTGACGGGGACCTTAATTTTC
CDR3aa: CASSLTGTLIF

abundance: NA
d_gene: TRBD1
v_gene: TRBV6-1
j_gene: TRBJ2-1
CDR3nt: TGTGCCAGCAGTGTGTCAGGGGGAACCGTTGAGCAGTTCTTC
CDR3aa: CASSVSGGTVEQFF

abundance: NA
d_gene: NA
v_gene: TRBV20-1
j_gene: TRBJ2-7
CDR3nt: TGCAGTGCTAGTGGTCGCCGCGGCCTCTCCTACGAGCAGTACTTC
CDR3aa: CSASGRRGLSYEQYF

abundance: many
d_gene: NA
v_gene: TRBV7-9
j_gene: TRBJ2-7
CDR3nt: TGTGCCAGCAGCTTAATCCGCGAGCAGTACTTC
CDR3aa: CASSLIREQYF

abundance: few
d_gene: NA
v_gene: TRBV7-2
j_gene: TRBJ2-7
CDR3nt: TGTGCCAGCAGCTTTGTAGGGACCATGATCTACGAGCAGTACTTC
CDR3aa: CASSFVGTMIYEQYF

abundance: NA
d_gene: TRBD2
v_gene: TRBV5-6
j_gene: TRBJ2-7
CDR3nt: TGTGCCAGCAGCTTGGGGGCCGGGGGGGTCCGTCGCGAGCAGTACTTC
CDR3aa: CASSLGAGGVRREQYF

abundance: few
d_gene: NA
v_gene: TRBV20-1
j_gene: TRBJ2-3
CDR3nt: TGCAGTGCTGCCGTCACAGATACGCAGTATTTT
CDR3aa: CSAAVTDTQYF

abundance: NA
d_gene: NA
v_gene: TRBV20-1
j_gene: TRBJ1-2
CDR3nt: TGCAGTGCTAGATCCCCGGGGCTTAACTATGGCTACACCTTC
CDR3aa: CSARSPGLNYGYTF

abundance: few
d_gene: NA
v_gene: TRBV5-1
j_gene: TRBJ2-4
CDR3nt: TGCGCCAGCAGCTTGGGAGCTAACACAGCCAAAAACATTCAGTACTTC
CDR3aa: CASSLGANTAKNIQYF

abundance: NA
d_gene: TRBD1
v_gene: TRBV20-1
j_gene: TRBJ2-5
CDR3nt: TGCAGTGCTAGAGCCGGGACAGGGAGAGAGACCCAGTACTTC
CDR3aa: CSARAGTGRETQYF

abundance: many
d_gene: NA
v_gene: TRBV9
j_gene: TRBJ2-2
CDR3nt: TGTGCCAGCAGTGTAAGCGGGGAGCTGTTTTTT
CDR3aa: CASSVSGELFF

abundance: once
d_gene: TRBD2
v_gene: TRBV4-1
j_gene: TRBJ2-2
CDR3nt: TGCGCCAGCAGCTACTTCGCTAGCGGGGGCTACACCGGGGAGCTGTTTTTT
CDR3aa: CASSYFASGGYTGELFF

abundance: NA
d_gene: NA
v_gene: TRBV20-1
j_gene: TRBJ2-5
CDR3nt: TGCAGTGCTAGAGACCCACAGGGGAGGGAGACCCAGTACTTC
CDR3aa: CSARDPQGRETQYF

abundance: few
d_gene: NA
v_gene: TRBV10-1
j_gene: TRBJ2-1
CDR3nt: TGCGCCAGCAGTGTGTTGGGAATCGGGAATGAGCAGTTCTTC
CDR3aa: CASSVLGIGNEQFF